This T cell receptor beta chain was captured by sequencing in a study of blood T cell repertoires in COVID-19. Germline values: CDR1 LGHDT, CDR2 YNNKEL (reference sequence). This CDR3 is 15 amino acids long. V gave up 6 bases and J gave up 6 bases; unmatched junction bases: 6. Sequencing used immunoSEQ multiplex PCR; TCRdb keeps in-frame clones, though not all of them. This sample has 100,000 or so clones; 86% occur once, and the top ten carry about 7.2%. This clone was seen a handful of times. Specimen: peripheral blood. This clonotype was sampled from a man aged 55 to 70 with acute or convalescent COVID-19. V and J are TRBV3-1 (or the pseudogene TRBV3-2) and TRBJ1-6; 9 nucleotides align to TRBD1. The chain's CDR3 is CASSFRTGANSPLHF. The CDR3 nucleotides read TGTGCCAGCAGTTTCCGGACAGGGGCTAATTCACCCCTCCACTTT.